This T cell receptor (beta chain) was observed in a study of CD8+CD57+ T cells in acquired aplastic anemia. Study at large: DNA from sorted CD4+ and CD8+ cells averaged about 3.2 ug. Study-level points and caveats: Controls did not differ significantly from patients in CD8+ Simpson's diversity. Patients and controls had in common some 30 CD8+ CDR3 sequences.

The germline V gene encodes CDR1 SNHLY and CDR2 FYNNEI. Trimming at V came to 10 bases and at J to 6 bases, leaving 9 bases not matched to a gene. The CDR3 is 14 residues long. On this clonotype itself: Its antigen is not known.

Patients sequenced had flow cytometry evidence of CD8+CD57+ cell expansion. Among the patients, none had received any therapy at the time of blood sampling. Genomic DNA templated the TCR beta VDJ and CDR3 profiling. TCRdb recomputed calls from the reads with MiXCR, one row per CDR3 protein. Of 120,000 or so distinct CDR3 sequences listed, under 60% are singletons. The TCR originated in a human donor with aplastic anemia. The chain joins TRBV2 to TRBJ2-1; the match to TRBD1 covers 10 bases. Sequences were obtained from sorted CD4+, CD8+, or CD8+CD57+ T cells (not recorded which) from PBMCs. The CDR3 protein is CATLPGTGVNEQFF. CDR3 nucleotide sequence: TGTGCCACCCTTCCCGGGACAGGGGTCAATGAGCAGTTCTTC.